These 3 T cell receptor beta chains share one sample of origin, sequenced in a study of T cell responses to AZD1222 COVID-19 vaccine. Some clones are missing from TCRdb's copy, which holds only in-frame ones; the method was immunoSEQ multiplex PCR. The table shows some 88,000 clones, with 90% to 95% occurring only once. This material consisted of peripheral blood, taken on day 0 of AZD1222 vaccination. The receptors derive from an adult in good health.

Here the CDR3 DNA reads TGTGCCACCAGCAGGGGCACAGTTAATGAAAAACTGTTTTTT. As protein: CATSRGTVNEKLFF. The genes are TRBV15 and TRBJ1-4; D is ambiguous. CDR1 is LNHNV, CDR2 YYDKDF, per germline (reference sequence). The CDR3 sequence is 14 residues long. V shed 3 bases and J shed 4 bases, with 9 bases lying between them.

CDR3 region: CASRTGSEQFF. The CDR3 DNA reads TGTGCCAGCCGGACCGGGTCAGAGCAGTTCTTC. V gene TRBV19 combines with J gene TRBJ2-1, with D uncertain. Germline V gene data show CDR1 as LNHDA and CDR2 as SQIVND (reference sequence). The germline V and J ends were trimmed by 9 bases and 10 bases, with 13 bases remaining between them. This CDR3 has 11 amino acids. The full variable domain, rest sourced from reference TRBV19 and TRBJ2-1, is DGGITQSPKYLFRKEGQNVTLSCEQNLNHDAMYWYRQDPGQGLRLIYYSQIVNDFQKGDIAEGYSVSREKKESFPLTVTSAQKNPTAFYLCASRTGSEQFFGPGTRLTVL.

The sample holds one count of this clone. The genes are TRBV7-9 and TRBJ2-3; a possible D gene is TRBD2 (6 bases). Germline CDR1 reads SEHNR; CDR2 reads FQNEAQ (reference sequence). This CDR3 has 14 amino acids. Trimming shortened V by 5 bases and J by 3 bases, and 12 bases separated the two germline ends. DNA for the CDR3: TGTGCCAGCAGCGGAGGGTTGGCAACAGATACGCAGTATTTT. Its translation is CASSGGLATDTQYF. Using reference TRBV7-9 and TRBJ2-3 for the parts outside the CDR3, the full variable domain is DTGVSQNPRHKITKRGQNVTFRCDPISEHNRLYWYRQTLGQGPEFLTYFQNEAQLEKSRLLSDRFSAERPKGSFSTLEIQRTEQGDSAMYLCASSGGLATDTQYFGPGTRLTVL.